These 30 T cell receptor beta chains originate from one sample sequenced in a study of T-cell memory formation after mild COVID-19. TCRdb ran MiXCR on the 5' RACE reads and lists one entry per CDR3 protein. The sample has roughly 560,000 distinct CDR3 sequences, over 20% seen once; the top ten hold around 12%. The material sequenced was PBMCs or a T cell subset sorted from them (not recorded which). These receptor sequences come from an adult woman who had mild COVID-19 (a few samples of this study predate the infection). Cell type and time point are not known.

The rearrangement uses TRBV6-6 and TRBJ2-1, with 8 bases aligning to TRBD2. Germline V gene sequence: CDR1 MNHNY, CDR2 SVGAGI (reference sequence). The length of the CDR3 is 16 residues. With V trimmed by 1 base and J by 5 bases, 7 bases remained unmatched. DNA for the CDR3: TGTGCCAGCAGTTACTGGGTCGGGGGGGCGAACAATGAGCAGTTCTTC. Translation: CASSYWVGGANNEQFF.

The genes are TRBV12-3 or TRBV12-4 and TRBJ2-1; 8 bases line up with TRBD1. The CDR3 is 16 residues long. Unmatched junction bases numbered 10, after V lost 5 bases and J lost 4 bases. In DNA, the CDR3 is TGTGCCAGCAGTGCCCCCGGGACAGGATCTTACAATGAGCAGTTCTTC. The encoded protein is CASSAPGTGSYNEQFF.

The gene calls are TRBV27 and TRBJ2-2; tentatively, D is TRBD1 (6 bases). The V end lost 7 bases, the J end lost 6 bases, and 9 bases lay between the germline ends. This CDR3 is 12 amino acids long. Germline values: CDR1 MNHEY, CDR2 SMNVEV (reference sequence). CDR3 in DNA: TGTGCCAGCAAGTCAGGGGCCGGGGAGCTGTTTTTT. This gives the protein CASKSGAGELFF.

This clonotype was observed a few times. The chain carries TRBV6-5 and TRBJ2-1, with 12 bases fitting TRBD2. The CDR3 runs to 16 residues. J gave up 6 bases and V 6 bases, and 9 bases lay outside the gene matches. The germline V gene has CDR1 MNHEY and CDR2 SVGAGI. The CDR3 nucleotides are TGTGCCAGCAGCGGACTAGCGGGACGCCCCGGCAATGAGCAGTTCTTC. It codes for CASSGLAGRPGNEQFF.

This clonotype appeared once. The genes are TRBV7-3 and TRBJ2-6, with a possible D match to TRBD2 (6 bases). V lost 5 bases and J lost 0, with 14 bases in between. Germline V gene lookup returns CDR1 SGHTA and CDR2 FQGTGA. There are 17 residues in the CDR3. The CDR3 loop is CASSAPGLSSGANVLTF. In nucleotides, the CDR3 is TGTGCCAGCAGCGCCCCGGGACTGAGCTCTGGGGCCAACGTCCTGACTTTC. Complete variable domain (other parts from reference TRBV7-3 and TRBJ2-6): GAGVSQTPSNKVTEKGKYVELRCDPISGHTALYWYRQSLGQGPEFLIYFQGTGAADDSGLPNDRFFAVRPEGSVSTLKIQRTERGDSAVYLCASSAPGLSSGANVLTFGAGSRLTVL.

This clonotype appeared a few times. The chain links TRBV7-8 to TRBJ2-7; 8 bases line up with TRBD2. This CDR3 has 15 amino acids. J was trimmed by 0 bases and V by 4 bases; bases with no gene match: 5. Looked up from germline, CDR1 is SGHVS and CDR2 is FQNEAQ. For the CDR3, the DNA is TGTGCCAGCAGCTCTACTAGCGGAGTCTCCTACGAGCAGTACTTC. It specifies CASSSTSGVSYEQYF.

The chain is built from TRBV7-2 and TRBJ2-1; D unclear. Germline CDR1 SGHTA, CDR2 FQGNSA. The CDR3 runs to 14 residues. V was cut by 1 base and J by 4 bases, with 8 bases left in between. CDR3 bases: TGTGCCAGCAGCTTAGTGCAGTTGTACAATGAGCAGTTCTTC. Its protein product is CASSLVQLYNEQFF.

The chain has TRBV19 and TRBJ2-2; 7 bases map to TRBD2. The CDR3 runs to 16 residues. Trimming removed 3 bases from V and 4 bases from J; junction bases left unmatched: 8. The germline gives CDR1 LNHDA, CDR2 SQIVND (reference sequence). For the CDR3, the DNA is TGTGCCAGTAGTATTTGGTCTAGCGGAGGCACCGGGGAGCTGTTTTTT. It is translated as CASSIWSSGGTGELFF.

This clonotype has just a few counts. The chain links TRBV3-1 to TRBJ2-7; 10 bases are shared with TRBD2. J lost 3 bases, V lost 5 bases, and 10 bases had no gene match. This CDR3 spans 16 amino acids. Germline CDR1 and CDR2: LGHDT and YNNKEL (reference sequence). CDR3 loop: CASSSSKRGGLYEQYF. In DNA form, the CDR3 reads TGTGCCAGCAGCTCATCTAAGCGGGGGGGCCTCTACGAGCAGTACTTC.

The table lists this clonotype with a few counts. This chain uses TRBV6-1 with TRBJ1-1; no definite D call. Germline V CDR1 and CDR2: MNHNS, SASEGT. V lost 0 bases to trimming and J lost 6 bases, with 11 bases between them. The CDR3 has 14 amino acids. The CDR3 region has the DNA TGTGCCAGCAGTGAAGCGGAAGGGAGCGCTGAAGCTTTCTTT. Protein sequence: CASSEAEGSAEAFF.

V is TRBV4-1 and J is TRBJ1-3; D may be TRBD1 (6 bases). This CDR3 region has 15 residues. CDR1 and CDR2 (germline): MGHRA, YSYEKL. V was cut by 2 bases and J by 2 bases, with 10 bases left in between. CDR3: CASSQPRTAGNTIYF. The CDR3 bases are TGCGCCAGCAGCCAACCCAGGACAGCTGGAAACACCATATATTTT.

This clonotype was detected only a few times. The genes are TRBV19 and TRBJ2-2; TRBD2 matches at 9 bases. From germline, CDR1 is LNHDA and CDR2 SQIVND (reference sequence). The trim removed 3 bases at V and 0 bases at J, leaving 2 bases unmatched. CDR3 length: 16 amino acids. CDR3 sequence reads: CASSIWTSANTGELFF. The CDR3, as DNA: TGTGCCAGTAGTATCTGGACTAGCGCGAACACCGGGGAGCTGTTTTTT.

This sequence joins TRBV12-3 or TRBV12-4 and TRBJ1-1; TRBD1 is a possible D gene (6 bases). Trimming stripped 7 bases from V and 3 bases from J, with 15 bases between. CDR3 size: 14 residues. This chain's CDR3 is CASIYRVEDTEAFF. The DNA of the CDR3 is TGTGCCAGCATATACAGGGTCGAAGACACTGAAGCTTTCTTT.

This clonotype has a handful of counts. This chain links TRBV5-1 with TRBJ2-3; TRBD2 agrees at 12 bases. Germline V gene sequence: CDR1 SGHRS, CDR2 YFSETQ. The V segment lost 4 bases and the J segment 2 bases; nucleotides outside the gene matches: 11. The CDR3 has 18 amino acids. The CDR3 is CASSPRRLAGEYTDTQYF. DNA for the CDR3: TGCGCCAGCAGCCCCCGAAGACTAGCGGGGGAGTACACAGATACGCAGTATTTT.

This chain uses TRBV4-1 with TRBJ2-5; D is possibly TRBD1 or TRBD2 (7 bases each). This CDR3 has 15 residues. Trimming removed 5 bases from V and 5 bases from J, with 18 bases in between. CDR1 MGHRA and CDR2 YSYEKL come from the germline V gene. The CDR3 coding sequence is TGCGCCAGCAGCACAGACCCAGGGGGGGAGGAGACCCAGTACTTC. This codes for CASSTDPGGEETQYF.

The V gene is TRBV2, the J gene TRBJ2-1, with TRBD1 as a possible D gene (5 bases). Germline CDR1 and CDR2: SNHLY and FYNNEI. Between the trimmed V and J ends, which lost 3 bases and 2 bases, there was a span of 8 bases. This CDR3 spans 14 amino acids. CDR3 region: CASSERTTYNEQFF. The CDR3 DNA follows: TGTGCCAGCAGTGAGAGGACAACCTACAATGAGCAGTTCTTC.

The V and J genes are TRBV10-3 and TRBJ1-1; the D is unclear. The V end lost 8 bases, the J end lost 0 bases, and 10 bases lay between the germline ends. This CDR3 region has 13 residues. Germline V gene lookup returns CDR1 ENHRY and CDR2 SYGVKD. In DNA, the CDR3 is TGTGCCATCTCAGACATGGTGAACACTGAAGCTTTCTTT. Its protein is CAISDMVNTEAFF.

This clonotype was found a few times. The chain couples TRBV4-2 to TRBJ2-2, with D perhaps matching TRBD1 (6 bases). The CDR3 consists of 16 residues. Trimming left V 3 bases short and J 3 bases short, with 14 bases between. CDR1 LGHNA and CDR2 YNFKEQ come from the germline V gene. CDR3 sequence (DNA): TGTGCCAGCAGCCACGGGACACTCGAGGACACCGGGGAGCTGTTTTTT. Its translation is CASSHGTLEDTGELFF.

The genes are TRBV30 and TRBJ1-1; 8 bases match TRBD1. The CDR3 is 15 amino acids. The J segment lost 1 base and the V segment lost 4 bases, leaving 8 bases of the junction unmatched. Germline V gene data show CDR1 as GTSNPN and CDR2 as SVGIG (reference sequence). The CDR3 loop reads CAWIGPTGGNTEAFF. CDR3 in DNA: TGTGCCTGGATAGGTCCTACAGGGGGGAACACTGAAGCTTTCTTT.

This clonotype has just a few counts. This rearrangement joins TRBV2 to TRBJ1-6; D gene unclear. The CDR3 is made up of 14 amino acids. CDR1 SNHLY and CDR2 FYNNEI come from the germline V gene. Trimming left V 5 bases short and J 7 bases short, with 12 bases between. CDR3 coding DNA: TGTGCCAGCAGTCCTCGGACTTGGAATTCACCCCTCCACTTT. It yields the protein CASSPRTWNSPLHF.

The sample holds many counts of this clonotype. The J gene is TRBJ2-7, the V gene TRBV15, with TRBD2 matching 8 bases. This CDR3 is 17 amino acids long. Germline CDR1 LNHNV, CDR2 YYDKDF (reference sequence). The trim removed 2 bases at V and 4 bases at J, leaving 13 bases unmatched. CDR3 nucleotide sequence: TGTGCCACCAGCAGATCCCTCGTCCAAGCGGGGGTTTACGAGCAGTACTTC. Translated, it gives CATSRSLVQAGVYEQYF.

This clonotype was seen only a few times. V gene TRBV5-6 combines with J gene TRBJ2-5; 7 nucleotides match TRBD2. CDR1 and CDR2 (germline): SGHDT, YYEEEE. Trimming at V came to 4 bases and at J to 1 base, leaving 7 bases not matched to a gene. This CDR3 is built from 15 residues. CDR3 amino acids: CASSRAGGTQETQYF. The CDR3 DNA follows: TGTGCCAGCAGCCGGGCCGGGGGGACCCAAGAGACCCAGTACTTC.

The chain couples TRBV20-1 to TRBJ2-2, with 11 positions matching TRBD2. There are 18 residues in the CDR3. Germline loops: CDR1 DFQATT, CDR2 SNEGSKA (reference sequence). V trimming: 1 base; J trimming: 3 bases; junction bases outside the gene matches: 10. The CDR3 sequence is CSARGYSGRASYTGELFF. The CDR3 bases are TGCAGTGCTAGAGGGTATAGCGGGAGGGCATCGTACACCGGGGAGCTGTTTTTT.

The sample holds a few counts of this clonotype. This CDR3 reads CASSLAGQGMNTEAFF. For the CDR3, the DNA is TGCGCCAGCAGCTTGGCCGGACAGGGGATGAACACTGAAGCTTTCTTT. The rearrangement joins TRBV5-1 to TRBJ1-1, with TRBD1 matching 9 bases. J gave up 0 bases and V 0 bases, and 3 bases lay outside the gene matches. The length of the CDR3 is 16 residues. The germline V gene has CDR1 SGHRS and CDR2 YFSETQ.

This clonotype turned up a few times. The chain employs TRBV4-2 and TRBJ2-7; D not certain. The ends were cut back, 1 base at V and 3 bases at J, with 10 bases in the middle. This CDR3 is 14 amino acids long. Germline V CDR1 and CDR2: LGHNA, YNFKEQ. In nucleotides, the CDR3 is TGTGCCAGCAGCCAAGTCCACCTAGACTACGAGCAGTACTTC. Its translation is CASSQVHLDYEQYF.

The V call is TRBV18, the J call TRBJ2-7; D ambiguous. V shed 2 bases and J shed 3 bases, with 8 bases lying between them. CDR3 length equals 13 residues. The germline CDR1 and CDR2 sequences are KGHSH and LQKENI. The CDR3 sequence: CASSPSRFYEQYF. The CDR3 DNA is TGTGCCAGCTCACCATCCAGATTCTACGAGCAGTACTTC.

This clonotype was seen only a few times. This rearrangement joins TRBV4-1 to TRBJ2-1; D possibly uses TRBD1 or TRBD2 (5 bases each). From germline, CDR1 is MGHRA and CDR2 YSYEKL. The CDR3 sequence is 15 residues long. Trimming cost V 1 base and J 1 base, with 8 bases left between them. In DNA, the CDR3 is TGCGCCAGCAGCCAAGTATGGGGGTCCTACAATGAGCAGTTCTTC. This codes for CASSQVWGSYNEQFF.

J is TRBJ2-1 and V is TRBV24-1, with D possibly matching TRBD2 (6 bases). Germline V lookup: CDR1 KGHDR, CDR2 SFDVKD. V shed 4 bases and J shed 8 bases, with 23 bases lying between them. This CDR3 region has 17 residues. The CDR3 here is CATSEAGTGGVDYEQFF. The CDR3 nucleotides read TGTGCCACCAGTGAAGCCGGGACTGGCGGTGTGGATTATGAGCAGTTCTTC.

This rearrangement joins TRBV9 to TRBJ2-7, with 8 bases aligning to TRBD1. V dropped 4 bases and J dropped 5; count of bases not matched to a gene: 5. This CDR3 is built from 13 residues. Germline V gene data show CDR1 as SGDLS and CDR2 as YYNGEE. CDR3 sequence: CASSPGTGDEQYF. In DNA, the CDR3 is TGTGCCAGCAGCCCAGGGACAGGCGACGAGCAGTACTTC.

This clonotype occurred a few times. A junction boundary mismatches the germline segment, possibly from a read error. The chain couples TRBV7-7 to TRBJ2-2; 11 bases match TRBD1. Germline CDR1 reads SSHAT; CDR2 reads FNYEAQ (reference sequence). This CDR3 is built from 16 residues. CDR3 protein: CASSPTGTGGTGELFF. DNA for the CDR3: TGTGCTAGCAGCCCTACCGGGACAGGGGGTACCGGGGAGCTGTTTTTT. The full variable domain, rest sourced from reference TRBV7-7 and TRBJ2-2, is GAGVSQSPRYKVTKRGQDVTLRCDPISSHATLYWYQQALGQGPEFLTYFNYEAQPDKSGLPSDRFSAERPEGSISTLTIQRTEQRDSAMYRCASSPTGTGGTGELFFGEGSRLTVL.